The clone carrying this T cell receptor beta chain was seen only a few times. This entry is derived from a study of blood T cell repertoires in COVID-19. Study background: Whether acute or convalescent, the COVID-19 samples came from the United States, Italy and Spain. The cDNA or gDNA used as material had been derived from T cells, B-cell-depleted T cells, or PBMCs.

V lost 5 bases, J lost 5 bases, and 3 bases stayed unmatched. The CDR3 is 13 residues long. Germline V gene sequence: CDR1 MNHEY, CDR2 SVGAGI. Original processing methods: Counts of nucleated cells, estimated from reference gene primer amplification, were obtained. Repertoires were generated with immunoSEQ multiplex PCR, while TCRdb's copy carries only in-frame clones and drops some. The V and J calls and clone size were taken over from that table, and D and trimming were inferred from the DNA. The sample includes 35,000 to 50,000 clones, approximately 90% of them seen just once. This chain uses TRBV6-5 with TRBJ1-5; TRBD1 agrees at 7 bases. The sequenced material came from peripheral blood. The receptor's source is a man aged 55 to 69 with active COVID-19. DNA for the CDR3: TGTGCCAGCAGTACAGGGGATCATCAGCCCCAGCATTTT. Translated: CASSTGDHQPQHF.